A selection of T cell receptor beta chains follows, all from one sample in a study of regulatory T cells in long-lasting Graves disease. TCRdb processed the multiplex PCR reads anew with MiXCR; each CDR3 protein has one entry. Among roughly 420,000 distinct CDR3 sequences listed, 15% to 17% were seen once. The sample was peripheral blood mononuclear cells (PBMCs), taken at new diagnosis, from a patient treated with antithyroid drugs. The receptors were gathered from a female donor with Graves disease. Both conserved end residues are part of each CDR3. A D gene is named only where the DNA matches it firmly. Some rows have no size entry. The others give once, few or many, or a class for an expanded clone.

CDR3aa: CASSLGRHRLEQFF; CDR3nt: TGTGCCAGCAGCTTAGGCCGACACAGACTGGAGCAGTTCTTC; j_gene: TRBJ2-1; v_gene: TRBV7-2; len: 14; abundance: -; d_gene: -
CDR3aa: CASGLAGLKETQYF; CDR3nt: TGTGCCAGCGGACTAGCGGGCTTAAAAGAGACCCAGTACTTC; j_gene: TRBJ2-5; v_gene: TRBV2; len: 14; abundance: many; d_gene: TRBD2
CDR3aa: CANRADSYEQYF; CDR3nt: TGCGCCAACAGAGCAGACTCCTACGAGCAGTACTTC; j_gene: TRBJ2-7; v_gene: TRBV10-2; len: 12; abundance: many; d_gene: -
CDR3aa: CASRSPEFGSGANVLTF; CDR3nt: TGTGCCAGCAGATCTCCCGAGTTCGGCTCTGGGGCCAACGTCCTGACTTTC; j_gene: TRBJ2-6; v_gene: TRBV11-2; len: 17; abundance: many; d_gene: -
CDR3aa: CASNRGGDTEAFF; CDR3nt: TGTGCCAGCAACCGGGGGGGGGACACTGAAGCTTTCTTT; j_gene: TRBJ1-1; v_gene: TRBV11-2; len: 13; abundance: -; d_gene: -
CDR3aa: CASSPSWAVNQPQHF; CDR3nt: TGTGCCAGCTCACCTTCATGGGCAGTCAATCAGCCCCAGCATTTT; j_gene: TRBJ1-5; v_gene: TRBV18; len: 15; abundance: many; d_gene: -
CDR3aa: CASSFASYPSYEQYF; CDR3nt: TGTGCCAGCAGTTTTGCGAGTTACCCTTCCTACGAGCAGTACTTC; j_gene: TRBJ2-7; v_gene: TRBV12-3/TRBV12-4; len: 15; abundance: many; d_gene: -
CDR3aa: CASSYGLARLNEQFF; CDR3nt: TGTGCCAGCAGCTATGGACTAGCGCGCTTGAATGAGCAGTTCTTC; j_gene: TRBJ2-1; v_gene: TRBV7-3; len: 15; abundance: many; d_gene: TRBD2
CDR3aa: CSARDVASGNQETQYF; CDR3nt: TGCAGTGCTAGAGATGTGGCAAGCGGGAACCAAGAGACCCAGTACTTC; j_gene: TRBJ2-5; v_gene: TRBV20-1; len: 16; abundance: few; d_gene: TRBD2
CDR3aa: CASSLSTGRSDTQYF; CDR3nt: TGTGCCAGCAGCTTAAGTACGGGGAGGTCGGATACGCAGTATTTT; j_gene: TRBJ2-3; v_gene: TRBV7-2; len: 15; abundance: many; d_gene: -
CDR3aa: CASSEMGQARQPQHF; CDR3nt: TGTGCCAGCAGTGAAATGGGACAGGCACGTCAGCCCCAGCATTTT; j_gene: TRBJ1-5; v_gene: TRBV6-1; len: 15; abundance: many; d_gene: TRBD1
CDR3aa: CASSPRGKAYEQYF; CDR3nt: TGTGCCAGCAGCCCGCGGGGAAAAGCCTACGAGCAGTACTTC; j_gene: TRBJ2-7; v_gene: TRBV12-3/TRBV12-4; len: 14; abundance: many; d_gene: -
CDR3aa: CAIMEGSYGYTF; CDR3nt: TGTGCCATCATGGAGGGAAGTTATGGCTACACCTTC; j_gene: TRBJ1-2; v_gene: TRBV10-3; len: 12; abundance: -; d_gene: -
CDR3aa: CASSQGTGHIQYF; CDR3nt: TGTGCCAGCAGCCAAGGGACAGGGCACATTCAGTACTTC; j_gene: TRBJ2-4; v_gene: TRBV14; len: 13; abundance: few; d_gene: TRBD1
CDR3aa: CSVEPLGLAYEQYF; CDR3nt: TGCAGCGTTGAACCACTGGGACTAGCTTACGAGCAGTACTTC; j_gene: TRBJ2-7; v_gene: TRBV29-1; len: 14; abundance: many; d_gene: TRBD2
CDR3aa: CSAAAGGGQPQHF; CDR3nt: TGCAGCGCCGCGGCAGGGGGTGGCCAGCCCCAGCATTTT; j_gene: TRBJ1-5; v_gene: TRBV29-1; len: 13; abundance: many; d_gene: TRBD1
CDR3aa: CASRNGTRNTGELFF; CDR3nt: TGCGCCAGCAGAAATGGGACTAGGAACACCGGGGAGCTGTTTTTT; j_gene: TRBJ2-2; v_gene: TRBV10-1; len: 15; abundance: many; d_gene: TRBD2
CDR3aa: CASRLAEGRAMANVLTF; CDR3nt: TGTGCCAGCAGGCTAGCTGAGGGGAGGGCGATGGCCAACGTCCTGACTTTC; j_gene: TRBJ2-6; v_gene: TRBV7-9; len: 17; abundance: -; d_gene: TRBD2
CDR3aa: CASRPDLLGTDTQYF; CDR3nt: TGTGCCAGCAGGCCGGATCTACTCGGCACAGATACGCAGTATTTT; j_gene: TRBJ2-3; v_gene: TRBV12-3/TRBV12-4; len: 15; abundance: many; d_gene: -
CDR3aa: CASSRYRDSYEQYF; CDR3nt: TGCGCCAGCAGCCGCTACCGGGACAGCTACGAGCAGTACTTC; j_gene: TRBJ2-7; v_gene: TRBV4-1; len: 14; abundance: -; d_gene: TRBD1
CDR3aa: CASSPRDRDLYSNQPQHF; CDR3nt: TGTGCCAGTAGTCCCAGGGACAGGGACCTATATAGCAATCAGCCCCAGCATTTT; j_gene: TRBJ1-5; v_gene: TRBV19; len: 18; abundance: -; d_gene: TRBD1
CDR3aa: CASMDGREETQYF; CDR3nt: TGTGCCAGCATGGACGGGAGGGAAGAGACCCAGTACTTC; j_gene: TRBJ2-5; v_gene: TRBV2; len: 13; abundance: many; d_gene: TRBD2
CDR3aa: CASSLAIQGAKNIQYF; CDR3nt: TGTGCCAGCAGCTTAGCGATTCAGGGAGCCAAAAACATTCAGTACTTC; j_gene: TRBJ2-4; v_gene: TRBV7-2; len: 16; abundance: few; d_gene: -
CDR3aa: CASSLGRGTVGELFF; CDR3nt: TGTGCCAGCAGCTTAGGCAGGGGGACGGTCGGGGAGCTGTTTTTT; j_gene: TRBJ2-2; v_gene: TRBV11-2; len: 15; abundance: many; d_gene: TRBD1
CDR3aa: CASSFFRDGSETQYF; CDR3nt: TGTGCCAGCAGTTTTTTCCGAGATGGTTCAGAGACCCAGTACTTC; j_gene: TRBJ2-5; v_gene: TRBV28; len: 15; abundance: few; d_gene: -
CDR3aa: CASSEPRDTRTNYGYTF; CDR3nt: TGTGCCAGCAGTGAACCCCGGGACACCAGAACTAACTATGGCTACACCTTC; j_gene: TRBJ1-2; v_gene: TRBV2; len: 17; abundance: many; d_gene: -
CDR3aa: CASTRRGGRGYEQYF; CDR3nt: TGTGCCAGCACCCGGAGGGGCGGGAGGGGCTACGAGCAGTACTTC; j_gene: TRBJ2-7; v_gene: TRBV28; len: 15; abundance: few; d_gene: TRBD2
CDR3aa: CASSQGGPAPAETQYF; CDR3nt: TGTGCCAGCAGCCAAGGGGGCCCCGCCCCAGCAGAGACCCAGTACTTC; j_gene: TRBJ2-5; v_gene: TRBV3-1; len: 16; abundance: many; d_gene: -
CDR3aa: CASNARGLIETQYF; CDR3nt: TGTGCCAGCAATGCCAGGGGACTTATAGAGACCCAGTACTTC; j_gene: TRBJ2-5; v_gene: TRBV6-4; len: 14; abundance: -; d_gene: -
CDR3aa: CASSPASGRDTQYF; CDR3nt: TGTGCCAGCTCACCAGCTAGCGGGAGGGATACGCAGTATTTT; j_gene: TRBJ2-3; v_gene: TRBV18; len: 14; abundance: few; d_gene: TRBD2
CDR3aa: CAISERGQDEAFF; CDR3nt: TGTGCCATCAGTGAGAGGGGGCAGGATGAAGCTTTCTTT; j_gene: TRBJ1-1; v_gene: TRBV10-3; len: 13; abundance: -; d_gene: TRBD1
CDR3aa: CASSVGTQRHTDTQYF; CDR3nt: TGTGCCAGCAGCGTTGGGACTCAGCGACACACAGATACGCAGTATTTT; j_gene: TRBJ2-3; v_gene: TRBV7-6; len: 16; abundance: -; d_gene: -
CDR3aa: CAIRLAGEYEQFF; CDR3nt: TGTGCCATCAGACTAGCGGGAGAATATGAGCAGTTCTTC; j_gene: TRBJ2-1; v_gene: TRBV10-3; len: 13; abundance: many; d_gene: TRBD2
CDR3aa: CASSLESATNYGYTF; CDR3nt: TGCGCCAGCAGCTTGGAAAGCGCAACTAACTATGGCTACACCTTC; j_gene: TRBJ1-2; v_gene: TRBV5-1; len: 15; abundance: many; d_gene: -
CDR3aa: CAGSLPTPDTEQFF; CDR3nt: TGCGCCGGCAGCTTGCCGACTCCCGATACTGAGCAGTTCTTC; j_gene: TRBJ2-1; v_gene: TRBV5-1; len: 14; abundance: -; d_gene: -